The 21 T cell receptor beta chains presented below share a single source sample, sequenced in a study of blood T cell repertoires in COVID-19. Clones were sequenced by immunoSEQ multiplex PCR, and TCRdb holds only the in-frame ones, with some missing. This sample has 200,000 to 250,000 clones, with roughly 80% found just once. Sequencing was done on a sample of peripheral blood. All receptors come from a woman aged 60 to 75 who had recovered from COVID-19.

This chain uses TRBV6-5 with TRBJ1-2; 9 bases match TRBD1. This CDR3 has 13 amino acids. Germline-derived CDR1 and CDR2 are MNHEY and SVGAGI. The V and J ends lost 5 bases and 6 bases, in that order; junction bases with no gene match: 4. The CDR3 here is CASSRDRVNGYTF. Here the CDR3 DNA reads TGTGCCAGCAGTCGGGACAGGGTGAATGGCTACACCTTC.

This chain links TRBV5-1 with TRBJ2-7, with TRBD2 as a possible D gene (6 bases). The V gene's germline CDR1 is SGHRS and CDR2 YFSETQ. Trimming pared 2 bases from V and 4 bases from J, leaving 13 bases between. This CDR3 spans 14 amino acids. This CDR3 reads CASSLGTGVYEQYF. In DNA form, the CDR3 reads TGCGCCAGCAGCTTAGGGACGGGGGTATACGAGCAGTACTTC.

The V gene is TRBV9, the J gene TRBJ2-3, with 11 nucleotides matching TRBD1. Germline CDR1 is SGDLS and CDR2 is YYNGEE. Trimming at V came to 0 bases and at J to 5 bases, leaving 5 bases not matched to a gene. This CDR3 has 16 residues. The CDR3: CASSVGGQGGLDTQYF. The CDR3 DNA reads as TGTGCCAGCAGCGTAGGGGGACAGGGGGGTCTAGATACGCAGTATTTT.

V gene TRBV5-1 combines with J gene TRBJ2-5, with D possibly matching TRBD2 (7 bases). In germline, CDR1 is SGHRS, CDR2 YFSETQ. The CDR3 has 16 residues. Trimming shortened V by 1 base and J by 1 base, and 14 bases separated the two germline ends. For the CDR3, the DNA is TGCGCCAGCAGCTTGATTTGGCGGGGGCCCCAAGAGACCCAGTACTTC. This translates into CASSLIWRGPQETQYF.

This clone turned up a few times. Other DNA sequences from this sample encode an identical CDR3 as well. V and J are TRBV9 and TRBJ1-6; D is uncertain. CDR1 SGDLS and CDR2 YYNGEE come from the germline V gene. The V and J ends lost 0 bases and 10 bases respectively, with 5 bases between them. CDR3 length: 12 amino acids. The CDR3 loop reads CASSVGGSPLHF. Written as DNA, the CDR3 is TGTGCCAGCAGCGTAGGTGGCTCACCCCTCCACTTT.

This clone showed up just once. The rearrangement links TRBV5-5 to TRBJ2-7; D is perhaps TRBD2 (6 bases). The CDR3 extends over 15 amino acids. Germline V CDR1 and CDR2: SGHKS, YYEKEE (reference sequence). Trimming cost V 4 bases and J 2 bases, with 16 bases left between them. The CDR3 reads CASSVHGGGTYEQYF. DNA of the CDR3: TGTGCCAGCAGCGTTCACGGCGGCGGGACCTACGAGCAGTACTTC.

J is TRBJ2-3 and V is TRBV2; the match to TRBD2 covers 7 bases. The CDR3 covers 16 residues. V lost 1 base, J lost 6 bases, and 10 bases stayed unmatched. Germline CDR1 SNHLY, CDR2 FYNNEI. CDR3 loop: CASSEEVGLEGDTQYF. CDR3 DNA: TGTGCCAGCAGTGAAGAGGTTGGACTAGAAGGGGATACGCAGTATTTT.

This clone was counted only a few times. The genes are TRBV3-1 (or the pseudogene TRBV3-2) and TRBJ1-3, with D perhaps matching TRBD1 (6 bases). The CDR3 consists of 15 residues. The V gene's germline CDR1 is LGHDT and CDR2 YNNKEL (reference sequence). Between the trimmed V and J ends, which lost 3 bases and 0 bases, there was a span of 9 bases. CDR3 sequence: CASSHRGSSGNTIYF. The CDR3 DNA sequence: TGTGCCAGCAGCCACAGGGGTAGCTCTGGAAACACCATATATTTT.

This clone was picked up one time. This chain uses TRBV6-5 with TRBJ2-1, with 12 bases matching TRBD1. CDR3 size: 15 residues. Trimming removed 2 bases from V and 8 bases from J; junction bases left unmatched: 4. Germline V gene sequence: CDR1 MNHEY, CDR2 SVGAGI. The CDR3 sequence is CASSYAGTGGDEQFF. The CDR3 nucleotides read TGTGCCAGCAGTTACGCGGGGACAGGGGGCGATGAGCAGTTCTTC.

The V and J genes are TRBV5-1 and TRBJ2-1; unclear D gene. Looked up from germline, CDR1 is SGHRS and CDR2 is YFSETQ. There are 15 residues in the CDR3. V was clipped by 1 base and J by 4 bases, with 12 bases between them. CDR3 sequence reads: CASSLTGSLYNEQFF. The DNA of the CDR3 is TGCGCCAGCAGCTTGACGGGTTCTCTATACAATGAGCAGTTCTTC.

The rearrangement links TRBV5-5 to TRBJ1-5; 9 bases map to TRBD1. This CDR3 region has 15 residues. The germline V gene has CDR1 SGHKS and CDR2 YYEKEE (reference sequence). Trimming took 4 bases from V and 5 from J; bases not matched to a gene: 7. The CDR3 DNA reads TGTGCCAGCAGCCTACAGGGACAGGGTGATCAGCCCCAGCATTTT. Protein: CASSLQGQGDQPQHF. The full variable domain, in which reference TRBV5-5 and TRBJ1-5 provide the parts outside the CDR3, is DAGVTQSPTHLIKTRGQQVTLRCSPISGHKSVSWYQQVLGQGPQFIFQYYEKEERGRGNFPDRFSARQFPNYSSELNVNALLLGDSALYLCASSLQGQGDQPQHFGDGTRLSIL.

The chain employs TRBV11-2 and TRBJ2-7; 7 bases are shared with TRBD1. V dropped 4 bases and J dropped 2; count of bases not matched to a gene: 5. The CDR3 is 14 amino acids. Per germline, CDR1 SGHAT and CDR2 FQNNGV. The CDR3 sequence: CASSSTGATYEQYF. CDR3 coding DNA: TGTGCCAGCAGCTCTACAGGGGCCACCTACGAGCAGTACTTC.

The chain links TRBV27 to TRBJ2-1, with TRBD1 as a possible D gene (7 bases). The CDR3 consists of 15 residues. V was pared by 4 bases and J by 7 bases, with 17 bases between. Germline CDR1 MNHEY, CDR2 SMNVEV (reference sequence). In nucleotides, the CDR3 is TGTGCCAGCAGTTGGGATGGAGGGGGCTTTAATGAGCAGTTCTTC. Translated: CASSWDGGGFNEQFF.

This clone was picked up a small number of times. CDR3: CSAGGTDSNTIYF. The CDR3 nucleotides are TGCAGCGCTGGGGGGACGGACTCAAACACCATATATTTT. The chain employs TRBV29-1 and TRBJ1-3; perhaps TRBD1 as D (5 bases). Germline CDR1 and CDR2: SQVTM and ANQGSEA. The CDR3 covers 13 residues. The V end lost 7 bases, the J end lost 6 bases, and 16 bases lay between the germline ends.

V is TRBV5-4 and J is TRBJ1-4, with D uncertain. CDR1 is SGHNT and CDR2 is YYREEE in the germline V gene (reference sequence). The CDR3 runs to 14 residues. Trimming took 0 bases from V and 5 from J, leaving 8 bases between them. CDR3 in amino acids: CASSLGARNEKLFF. In DNA form, the CDR3 reads TGTGCCAGCAGCTTGGGAGCTAGGAATGAAAAACTGTTTTTT.

A single count supports this clone. The chain combines TRBV5-4 with TRBJ1-1; D is possibly TRBD1 (5 bases). CDR3 length: 14 amino acids. CDR1 and CDR2 (germline): SGHNT, YYREEE (reference sequence). Deletions cut 2 bases from V and 1 base from J, with 9 bases between. The CDR3 DNA reads TGTGCCAGCAGCTTCGACAGAACGAACACTGAAGCTTTCTTT. This encodes CASSFDRTNTEAFF.

This rearrangement joins TRBV5-1 to TRBJ2-3; 8 bases map to TRBD2. Germline V gene sequence: CDR1 SGHRS, CDR2 YFSETQ. The length of the CDR3 is 15 residues. The trim removed 2 bases at V and 4 bases at J, leaving 6 bases unmatched. The CDR3 spells CASSFGGAGADTQYF. DNA of the CDR3: TGCGCCAGCAGCTTCGGGGGGGCCGGGGCAGATACGCAGTATTTT.

The chain uses TRBV11-3 and TRBJ2-3; the match to TRBD2 covers 9 bases. The CDR3 consists of 16 residues. CDR1 is SGHNT and CDR2 is YENEEA in the germline V gene. Germline trimming cut 3 bases from V and 1 base from J; bases unmatched to any gene: 5. The CDR3 nucleotides read TGTGCCAGCAGCTTCGCGGGGGGGCCGGGCACAGATACGCAGTATTTT. It codes for CASSFAGGPGTDTQYF.

Worth noting for this clone: The junction does not match germline at one end; this may be a read error. The chain has TRBV7-7 and TRBJ2-7, with D possibly being TRBD1 (5 bases). Per germline, CDR1 SSHAT and CDR2 FNYEAQ (reference sequence). This CDR3 contains 15 residues. CDR3: CASSPRQGFNYEQYF. CDR3 coding DNA: TGTGCTAGCAGCCCGCGTCAGGGTTTTAACTACGAGCAGTACTTC. Full variable domain (missing parts from reference TRBV7-7 and TRBJ2-7): GAGVSQSPRYKVTKRGQDVTLRCDPISSHATLYWYQQALGQGPEFLTYFNYEAQPDKSGLPSDRFSAERPEGSISTLTIQRTEQRDSAMYRCASSPRQGFNYEQYFGPGTRLTVT.

This clone was detected once. The genes are TRBV18 and TRBJ1-2; 11 bases are shared with TRBD1. V trimming: 4 bases; J trimming: 2 bases; junction bases outside the gene matches: 6. This CDR3 comprises 16 residues. CDR1 and CDR2 (germline): KGHSH, LQKENI. The DNA of the CDR3 is TGTGCCAGCTCACTGCCCGGGACAGGGGGGAACTATGGCTACACCTTC. Amino acid sequence: CASSLPGTGGNYGYTF.

The chain uses TRBV5-1 and TRBJ2-3, with 11 positions matching TRBD2. Germline V gene sequence: CDR1 SGHRS, CDR2 YFSETQ. This CDR3 comprises 14 residues. V dropped 3 bases and J dropped 6; count of bases not matched to a gene: 3. CDR3 coding DNA: TGCGCCAGCAGCTCGAGGACTAGCGGGGATACGCAGTATTTT. Translating it yields CASSSRTSGDTQYF.